Listed here are 17 T cell receptor beta chains from one sample, sequenced in a study of early T cells in non-severe SARS-CoV-2 infection. TCRdb called the 5' RACE reads again in MiXCR, with one record for every CDR3 protein. The data show 53,000 or so distinct CDR3 sequences, with 12% seen just once and 2.5% to 3% held by the top ten. The sample here was whole blood, taken at baseline. All receptors come from an adult who was a healthcare worker with PCR-confirmed SARS-CoV-2 infection or an uninfected control (not recorded which).

The V call is TRBV29-1, the J call TRBJ2-7, with D possibly TRBD1 on 5 matching bases. This CDR3 comprises 13 residues. Germline CDR1 SQVTM, CDR2 ANQGSEA. The ends were cut back, 4 bases at V and 2 bases at J, with 12 bases in the middle. The CDR3 reads CSVVGRAPYEQYF. The CDR3 coding sequence is TGCAGCGTTGTGGGCAGGGCCCCCTACGAGCAGTACTTC.

The rearrangement joins TRBV6-6 to TRBJ2-7; 9 bases are a match to TRBD2. The length of the CDR3 is 15 residues. The V segment lost 6 bases and the J segment 0 bases; nucleotides outside the gene matches: 6. In germline, CDR1 is MNHNY, CDR2 SVGAGI (reference sequence). Here the CDR3 reads CASSDSGGPSYEQYF. The CDR3 DNA reads as TGTGCCAGCAGCGATAGCGGGGGCCCCTCCTACGAGCAGTACTTC.

The sample holds a few counts of this clonotype. V is TRBV29-1 and J is TRBJ2-3; the D gene is possibly TRBD1 (6 bases). This CDR3 is 14 amino acids long. With 7 bases removed from V and 1 base from J, the gap between germline ends came to 15 bases. Germline values: CDR1 SQVTM, CDR2 ANQGSEA. The CDR3 sequence is CSAWRTDGTDTQYF. The CDR3 nucleotides read TGCAGCGCCTGGCGGACAGACGGCACAGATACGCAGTATTTT.

This chain connects TRBV11-2 to TRBJ2-2, with D unresolved. The germline V and J ends were trimmed by 3 bases and 6 bases, with 5 bases remaining between them. The V gene's germline CDR1 is SGHAT and CDR2 FQNNGV. The CDR3 has 12 residues. CDR3 sequence: CASSFSSGELFF. The CDR3 DNA reads as TGTGCCAGCAGCTTCTCGTCCGGGGAGCTGTTTTTT.

This chain joins TRBV4-3 and TRBJ2-7, with 10 bases lining up with TRBD2. Germline V gene sequence: CDR1 LGHNA, CDR2 YSLEER. This CDR3 comprises 15 residues. V shed 3 bases and J 5 bases; nucleotides not matched to a gene: 7. The chain's CDR3 is CASSQDVAGGDEQYF. In nucleotides, the CDR3 is TGCGCCAGCAGCCAGGATGTAGCGGGAGGAGACGAGCAGTACTTC.

CDR3 loop: CSARGGQGQETQYF. CDR3 DNA sequence: TGCAGTGCTAGAGGTGGACAGGGACAAGAGACCCAGTACTTC. The rearrangement joins TRBV20-1 to TRBJ2-5; 8 bases line up with TRBD1. The CDR3 consists of 14 residues. The ends lost 1 base at V and 2 bases at J; junction bases unmatched: 3. The germline V gene has CDR1 DFQATT and CDR2 SNEGSKA (reference sequence).

The chain carries TRBV20-1 and TRBJ2-7; TRBD2 aligns across 11 bases. Losses at the gene ends were 5 bases for V and 3 bases for J; bases not matched to a gene: 6. The germline V gene encodes CDR1 DFQATT and CDR2 SNEGSKA (reference sequence). The CDR3 totals 14 residues. CDR3 in amino acids: CSAAPLAGDYEQYF. DNA for the CDR3: TGCAGTGCTGCCCCACTAGCGGGGGACTACGAGCAGTACTTC.

This clonotype was found a few times. This chain uses TRBV6-5 with TRBJ1-5; tentatively, D is TRBD1 (5 bases). CDR3 length: 15 amino acids. In germline, CDR1 is MNHEY, CDR2 SVGAGI. Trimming removed 6 bases at V and 2 bases at J, with 14 bases between. The CDR3 spells CASSQGGAGNQPQHF. CDR3 sequence (DNA): TGTGCCAGCAGCCAGGGAGGGGCTGGCAATCAGCCCCAGCATTTT.

This clonotype was found a few times. The J gene is TRBJ2-5, the V gene TRBV7-9, with D tentatively TRBD2 (5 bases). CDR3 length equals 14 residues. With 5 bases removed from V and 1 base from J, the gap between germline ends came to 11 bases. CDR1 is SEHNR, CDR2 FQNEAQ, per germline (reference sequence). The CDR3 region is CASSEKRTQETQYF. CDR3 bases: TGTGCCAGCAGCGAAAAGCGGACCCAAGAGACCCAGTACTTC.

This clonotype was counted many times. The rearrangement joins TRBV12-5 to TRBJ1-5; no firm D call. The CDR3 covers 13 residues. Germline CDR1 is LGHNT and CDR2 is FRNRAP. Trimming left V 1 base short and J 1 base short, with 2 bases between. The CDR3: CASGLGSNQPQHF. The CDR3 coding sequence is TGTGCTAGTGGTTTGGGCAGCAATCAGCCCCAGCATTTT.

The chain joins TRBV7-9 to TRBJ2-7, with a weak D call TRBD2 (5 bases). V lost 0 bases and J 5 bases, leaving 11 bases between the germline ends. The CDR3 covers 14 residues. From germline, CDR1 is SEHNR and CDR2 FQNEAQ (reference sequence). CDR3 protein: CASSLASRSDEQYF. CDR3 bases: TGTGCCAGCAGCTTAGCTAGTCGTAGCGACGAGCAGTACTTC.

This clonotype occurred a few times. The chain recombines TRBV7-3 with TRBJ1-6; no reliable D call. V was trimmed by 6 bases and J by 6 bases, leaving 12 bases between them. Germline V gene lookup returns CDR1 SGHTA and CDR2 FQGTGA. The CDR3 length is 14 residues. In nucleotides, the CDR3 is TGTGCCAGCAGTTTATCATCGATTAATTCACCCCTCCACTTT. It is translated as CASSLSSINSPLHF.

This clonotype was counted between two and nine times. This chain connects TRBV19 to TRBJ2-1; TRBD1 matches at 8 bases. Germline V CDR1 and CDR2: LNHDA, SQIVND (reference sequence). Trimming at V came to 3 bases and at J to 7 bases, leaving 8 bases not matched to a gene. The CDR3 consists of 15 residues. CDR3: CASSISRGRLNEQFF. CDR3 sequence (DNA): TGTGCCAGTAGTATCAGCAGGGGGCGGTTGAATGAGCAGTTCTTC.

The chain recombines TRBV6-6 with TRBJ1-5; D is uncertain. The V gene lost 4 bases and the J gene lost 11 bases, with 15 bases spanning the gap. The CDR3 runs 13 residues. The germline CDR1 and CDR2 sequences are MNHNY and SVGAGI (reference sequence). CDR3 DNA sequence: TGTGCCAGCAGTTCACCCCAAACTCTTGCCCAGCATTTT. Translation: CASSSPQTLAQHF.

The chain links TRBV4-1 to TRBJ2-3, with 7 positions matching TRBD2. Germline V gene lookup returns CDR1 MGHRA and CDR2 YSYEKL. The CDR3 runs 16 residues. After removal of 1 base from V and 0 bases from J, the junction contained 4 bases not matched to a gene. This CDR3 is CASSQASGSSTDTQYF. The CDR3 DNA sequence: TGCGCCAGCAGCCAAGCTAGCGGTTCTAGCACAGATACGCAGTATTTT.

The chain couples TRBV15 to TRBJ1-1; a possible D gene is TRBD1 (5 bases). Germline V gives CDR1 LNHNV, CDR2 YYDKDF (reference sequence). The CDR3 sequence is 16 residues long. The germline V and J ends were trimmed by 2 bases and 3 bases, with 16 bases remaining between them. The CDR3 DNA follows: TGTGCCACCAGCAGAAATCGACAGACCCCATACACTGAAGCTTTCTTT. Amino acid sequence: CATSRNRQTPYTEAFF.

This clonotype has more than one count but fewer than ten. The V and J genes are TRBV7-2 and TRBJ1-6; D remains ambiguous. CDR1 and CDR2 from the germline V gene are SGHTA and FQGNSA. Trimming removed 2 bases at V and 9 bases at J, with 2 bases between. The CDR3 sequence is 11 residues long. The CDR3 region has the DNA TGTGCCAGCAGCTTATCTTCACCCCTCCACTTT. It specifies CASSLSSPLHF.